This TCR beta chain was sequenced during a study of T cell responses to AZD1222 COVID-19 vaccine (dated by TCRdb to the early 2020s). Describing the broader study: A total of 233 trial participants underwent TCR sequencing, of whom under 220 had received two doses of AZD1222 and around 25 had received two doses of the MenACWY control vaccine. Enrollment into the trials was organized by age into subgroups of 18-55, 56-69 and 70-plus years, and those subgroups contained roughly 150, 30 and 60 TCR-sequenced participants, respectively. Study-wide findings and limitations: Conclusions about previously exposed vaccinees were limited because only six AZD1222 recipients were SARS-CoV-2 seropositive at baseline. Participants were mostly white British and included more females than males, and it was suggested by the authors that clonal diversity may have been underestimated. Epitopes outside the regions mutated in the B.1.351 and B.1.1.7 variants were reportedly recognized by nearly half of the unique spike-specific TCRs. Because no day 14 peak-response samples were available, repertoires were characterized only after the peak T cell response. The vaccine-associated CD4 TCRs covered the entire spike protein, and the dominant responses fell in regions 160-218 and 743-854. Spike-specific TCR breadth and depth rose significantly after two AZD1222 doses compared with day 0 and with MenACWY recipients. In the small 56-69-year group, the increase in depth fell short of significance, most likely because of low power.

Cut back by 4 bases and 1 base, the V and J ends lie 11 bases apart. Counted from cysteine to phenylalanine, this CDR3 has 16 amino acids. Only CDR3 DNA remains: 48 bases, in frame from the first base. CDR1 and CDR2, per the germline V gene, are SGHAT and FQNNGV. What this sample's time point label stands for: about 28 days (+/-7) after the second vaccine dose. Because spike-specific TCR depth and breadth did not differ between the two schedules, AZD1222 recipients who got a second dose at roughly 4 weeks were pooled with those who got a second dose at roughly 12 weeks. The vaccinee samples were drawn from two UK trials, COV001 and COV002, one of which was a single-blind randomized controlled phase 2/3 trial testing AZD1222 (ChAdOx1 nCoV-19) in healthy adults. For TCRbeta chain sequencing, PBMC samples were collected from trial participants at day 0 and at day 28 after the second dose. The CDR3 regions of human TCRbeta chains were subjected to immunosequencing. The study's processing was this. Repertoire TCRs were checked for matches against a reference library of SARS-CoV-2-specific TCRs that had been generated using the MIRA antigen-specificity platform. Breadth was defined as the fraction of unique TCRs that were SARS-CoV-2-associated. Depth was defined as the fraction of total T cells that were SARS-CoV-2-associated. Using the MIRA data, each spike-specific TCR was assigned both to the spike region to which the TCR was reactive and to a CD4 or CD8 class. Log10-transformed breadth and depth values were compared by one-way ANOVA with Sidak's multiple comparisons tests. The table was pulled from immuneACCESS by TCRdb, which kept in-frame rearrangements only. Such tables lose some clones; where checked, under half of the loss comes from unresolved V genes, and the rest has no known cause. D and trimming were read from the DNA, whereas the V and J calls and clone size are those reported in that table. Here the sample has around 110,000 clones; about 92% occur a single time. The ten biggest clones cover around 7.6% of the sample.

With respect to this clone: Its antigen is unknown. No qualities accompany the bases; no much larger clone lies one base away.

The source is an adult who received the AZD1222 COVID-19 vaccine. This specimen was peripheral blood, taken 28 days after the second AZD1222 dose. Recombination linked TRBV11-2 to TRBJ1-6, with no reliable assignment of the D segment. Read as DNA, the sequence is TGTGCCAGCAGCTCCCAGAGTAGGTCCTATAATTCACCCCTCCACTTT. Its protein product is CASSSQSRSYNSPLHF.